This T cell receptor beta chain was captured by sequencing in a study of shared clonotypes between healthy human individuals. Findings and caveats of the study: Naive subsets usually exceeded memory subsets in estimated richness. Of the naive CD4 clonotypes, about 5% were shared across a handful of donors. Among non-shared clonotypes, generation probabilities were lower than among those shared by all four donors.

The J segment lost 5 bases and the V segment lost 8 bases, leaving 10 bases of the junction unmatched. Germline values: CDR1 MNHNS, CDR2 SASEGT. The CDR3 runs 14 residues. TCRdb's table, derived via immunoSEQ multiplex PCR, lists solely in-frame clones and lacks some. Of roughly 700,000 clones listed, 74% are singletons. This clone appeared a single time. The antigen is undetermined. The chain couples TRBV6-1 to TRBJ2-7; the match to TRBD1 covers 9 bases. The TCR originated in a woman aged 30 to 39 in good health. The source material was memory CD4+ T cells sorted from blood. Subset here: CD45RA-negative fraction. CDR3: CASGRDRVADEQYF. CDR3 DNA: TGTGCCAGCGGCCGGGACAGGGTAGCGGACGAGCAGTACTTC.